Detailed here is one T cell receptor (beta chain). As yet, its antigen is unknown. Carrying UMI labels, the TRB cDNA libraries were prepared through 5' RACE. TCRdb re-called the 5' RACE reads and catalogs CDR3 proteins one per entry, DNA excluded. There are 45,000 or so distinct CDR3 sequences in the sample, with roughly 10% held by the top ten. This sample is drawn from a study of CXCR3-negative and CXCR3-positive naive CD8 T cells. Across the study: Approximately 140 million TRB reads in total, about 1.5 +/- 0.3 million per library.

Study results and caveats: Whereas memory cells differed, naive CXCR3-negative and CXCR3-positive cells shared similar TRBV-TRBJ usage. TRB CDR3 properties served as the basis for inferring TCR strength, and surface CD5 was comparable between naive subsets.

This CDR3 has 14 amino acids. Germline loops: CDR1 MNHEY, CDR2 SMNVEV (reference sequence). The sequence derives from a human donor in good health. Some clones in this sample may be carry-over from other donors' samples. The chain couples TRBV27 to TRBJ2-5; the TRBD1 assignment by TCRdb is unverifiable without DNA. Input material: memory CD8+ T cells from blood. CDR3 region: CASSFAGIQETQYF.